Included here is one T cell receptor (beta chain) sequence, with context. What it binds is not known. A junction end diverges from the germline sequence, so it may reflect a read error. This sample was included in a study of CD8+CD57+ T cells in acquired aplastic anemia. Whole-study context: Quantities of DNA derived from sorted CD4+ and CD8+ cells averaged around 3 ug.

General study points: Patients and controls shared about 30 CD8+ CDR3 sequences, which appeared highly expressed in patients and within their immunodominant clones.

By flow cytometry, patients selected for sequencing had shown an expansion of CD8+CD57+ cells. All participating patients were living with severe acquired aplastic anemia. None of the patients had been given any therapy when their blood was sampled. The use of genomic DNA as template underpinned the TCR beta VDJ and CDR3 profiling. TCRdb re-called the reads with MiXCR, one entry per CDR3 protein. This table has roughly 250,000 distinct CDR3 sequences, 65% to 90% appearing once. The TCR originated in a human donor with aplastic anemia. Sequencing input: sorted CD4+, CD8+, or CD8+CD57+ T cells (not recorded which) from PBMCs.

CDR3 in amino acids: CASSDGSVTEYFF. The CDR3 coding sequence is TGTGCCAGCAGCGATGGGTCAGTCACGGAGTATTTTTTC. This chain links TRBV9 with TRBJ2-1; D unresolved. The CDR3 runs to 13 residues. Per the germline V gene, CDR1 is SGDLS and CDR2 is YYNGEE.